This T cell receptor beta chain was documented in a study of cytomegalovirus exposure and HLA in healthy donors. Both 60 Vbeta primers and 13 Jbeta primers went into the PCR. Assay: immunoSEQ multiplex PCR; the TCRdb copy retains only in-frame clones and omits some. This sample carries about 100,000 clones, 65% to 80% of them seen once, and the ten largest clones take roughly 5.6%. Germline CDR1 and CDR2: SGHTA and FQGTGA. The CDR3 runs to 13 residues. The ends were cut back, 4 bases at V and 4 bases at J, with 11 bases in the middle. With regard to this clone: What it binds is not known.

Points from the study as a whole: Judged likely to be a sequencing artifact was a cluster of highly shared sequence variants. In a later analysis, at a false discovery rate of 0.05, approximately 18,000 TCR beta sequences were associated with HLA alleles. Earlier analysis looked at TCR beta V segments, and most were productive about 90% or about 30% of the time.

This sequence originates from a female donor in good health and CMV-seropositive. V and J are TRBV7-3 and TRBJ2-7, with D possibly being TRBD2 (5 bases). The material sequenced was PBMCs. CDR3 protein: CASSWSRGYEQYF. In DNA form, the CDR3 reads TGTGCCAGCAGCTGGTCCCGGGGTTACGAGCAGTACTTC. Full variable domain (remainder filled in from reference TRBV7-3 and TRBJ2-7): GAGVSQTPSNKVTEKGKYVELRCDPISGHTALYWYRQSLGQGPEFLIYFQGTGAADDSGLPNDRFFAVRPEGSVSTLKIQRTERGDSAVYLCASSWSRGYEQYFGPGTRLTVT.